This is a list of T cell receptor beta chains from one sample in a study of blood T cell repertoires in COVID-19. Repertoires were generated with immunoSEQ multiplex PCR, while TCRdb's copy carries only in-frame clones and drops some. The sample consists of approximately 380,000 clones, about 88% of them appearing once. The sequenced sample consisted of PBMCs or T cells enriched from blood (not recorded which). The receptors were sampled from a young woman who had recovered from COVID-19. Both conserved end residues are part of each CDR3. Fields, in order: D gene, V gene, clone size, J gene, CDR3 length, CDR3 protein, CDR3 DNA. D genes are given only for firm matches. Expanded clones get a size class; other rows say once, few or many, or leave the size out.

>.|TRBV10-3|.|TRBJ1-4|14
CATAEGTTNEKLFF
TGTGCCACCGCGGAGGGGACAACTAATGAAAAACTGTTTTTT
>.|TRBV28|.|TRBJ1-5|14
CASSLGGVHQPQHF
TGTGCCAGCAGTTTAGGAGGGGTCCATCAGCCCCAGCATTTT
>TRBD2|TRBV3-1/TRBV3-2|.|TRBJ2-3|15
CASSRTSGGGDTQYF
TGTGCCAGCAGCCGGACTAGCGGGGGCGGCGATACGCAGTATTTT
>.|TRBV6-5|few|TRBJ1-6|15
CASSQTRDTNSPLHF
TGTGCCAGCAGTCAGACCCGGGACACAAATTCACCCCTCCACTTT
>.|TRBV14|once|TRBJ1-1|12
CASSRRDTEAFF
TGTGCCAGCAGCCGCAGGGACACTGAAGCTTTCTTT
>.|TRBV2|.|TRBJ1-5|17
CASSVLGKGSSNQPQHF
TGTGCCAGCAGTGTTTTAGGGAAGGGGTCCAGCAATCAGCCCCAGCATTTT
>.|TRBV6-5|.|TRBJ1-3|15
CASSVQRHSGNTIYF
TGTGCCAGCAGCGTCCAGAGACACTCTGGAAACACCATATATTTT
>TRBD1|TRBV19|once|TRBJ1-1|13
CASGGQLNTEAFF
TGTGCCAGTGGGGGACAGTTGAACACTGAAGCTTTCTTT
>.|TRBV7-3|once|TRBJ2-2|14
CASAGRPGSGELFF
TGTGCCAGCGCTGGGAGGCCTGGATCCGGGGAGCTGTTTTTT
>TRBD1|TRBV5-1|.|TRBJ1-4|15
CASSLGDRVYEKLFF
TGCGCCAGCAGCTTGGGGGACAGGGTTTACGAAAAACTGTTTTTT
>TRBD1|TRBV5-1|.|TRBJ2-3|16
CASSPNHGQVGDTQYF
TGCGCCAGCAGCCCTAACCACGGACAGGTGGGGGATACGCAGTATTTT
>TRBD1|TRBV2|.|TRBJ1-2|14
CASRGGQGPYGYTF
TGTGCCAGCAGGGGGGGACAGGGACCCTATGGCTACACCTTC
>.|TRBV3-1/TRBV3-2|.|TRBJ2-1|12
CASRVGTREQFF
TGTGCCAGCAGAGTTGGGACACGGGAGCAGTTCTTC
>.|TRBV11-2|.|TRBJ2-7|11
CASSQNYEQYF
TGTGCCAGCAGTCAGAACTACGAGCAGTACTTC
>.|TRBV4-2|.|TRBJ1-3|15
CASSQELRVGNTIYF
TGTGCCAGCAGCCAAGAACTCAGGGTCGGAAACACCATATATTTT
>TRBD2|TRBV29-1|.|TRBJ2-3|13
CSGTSGGPDTQYF
TGCAGTGGGACTAGCGGGGGGCCAGATACGCAGTATTTT
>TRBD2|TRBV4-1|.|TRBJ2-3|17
CASSQVPLAASTDTQYF
TGCGCCAGCAGCCAAGTCCCACTAGCGGCTAGCACAGATACGCAGTATTTT
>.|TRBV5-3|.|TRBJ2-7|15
CARSTGRDSTYEQYF
TGTGCCAGAAGCACAGGACGGGACTCCACCTACGAGCAGTACTTC
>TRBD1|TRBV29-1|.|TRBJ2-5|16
CSVEDRRTGGSETQYF
TGCAGCGTTGAAGATCGGAGGACAGGGGGCTCGGAGACCCAGTACTTC
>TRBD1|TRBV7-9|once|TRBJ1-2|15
CASSLAQGQGGGYTF
TGTGCCAGCAGCTTAGCCCAAGGACAGGGTGGAGGCTACACCTTC
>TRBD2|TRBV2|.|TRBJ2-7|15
CASGLRLAGDGEQYF
TGTGCCAGCGGACTAAGACTAGCGGGGGACGGCGAGCAGTACTTC
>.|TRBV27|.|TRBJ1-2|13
CASSLGQGYGYTF
TGTGCCAGCAGTTTAGGGCAGGGGTACGGCTACACCTTC
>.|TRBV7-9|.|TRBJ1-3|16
CASSRNDRSSGNTIYF
TGTGCCAGCAGCCGAAACGACAGGTCCTCTGGAAACACCATATATTTT
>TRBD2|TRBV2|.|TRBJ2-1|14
CASSDSGGDNEQFF
TGTGCCAGCAGTGATAGCGGGGGGGACAATGAGCAGTTCTTC
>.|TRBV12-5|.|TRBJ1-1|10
CASGARGAFF
TGTGCTAGTGGGGCGCGAGGGGCTTTCTTT
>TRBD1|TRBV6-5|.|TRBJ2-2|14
CASGTGSGTGELFF
TGTGCCAGCGGGACAGGGTCGGGGACCGGGGAGCTGTTTTTT
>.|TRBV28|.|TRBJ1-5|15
CASSWATAFNQPQHF
TGTGCCAGCAGTTGGGCGACGGCCTTCAATCAGCCCCAGCATTTT
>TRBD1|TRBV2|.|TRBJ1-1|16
CASSFQTGSKNTEAFF
TGTGCCAGCAGTTTCCAGACAGGGTCGAAGAACACTGAAGCTTTCTTT